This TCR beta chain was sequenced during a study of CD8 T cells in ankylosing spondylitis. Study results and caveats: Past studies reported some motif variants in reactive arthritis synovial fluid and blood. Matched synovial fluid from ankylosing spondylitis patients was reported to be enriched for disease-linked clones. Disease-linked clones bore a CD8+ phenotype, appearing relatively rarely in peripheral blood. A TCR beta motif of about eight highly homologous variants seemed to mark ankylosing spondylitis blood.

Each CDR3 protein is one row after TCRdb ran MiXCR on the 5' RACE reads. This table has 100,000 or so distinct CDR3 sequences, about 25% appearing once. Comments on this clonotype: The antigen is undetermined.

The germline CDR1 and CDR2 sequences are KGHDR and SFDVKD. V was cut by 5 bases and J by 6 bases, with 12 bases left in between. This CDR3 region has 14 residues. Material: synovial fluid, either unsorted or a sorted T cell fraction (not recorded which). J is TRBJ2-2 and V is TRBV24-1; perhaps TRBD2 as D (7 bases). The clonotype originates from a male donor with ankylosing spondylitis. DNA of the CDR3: TGTGCCACCAGTGGGGGGGGCCGGGCCGGGGAGCTGTTTTTT. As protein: CATSGGGRAGELFF.